Following are 17 T cell receptor beta chains from one sample sequenced in a study of blood T cell repertoires in COVID-19. Profiled with immunoSEQ multiplex PCR; TCRdb holds only in-frame clones, not every one. Of some 350,000 clones in the sample, about 90% were seen once. Sequenced: PBMCs or T cells enriched from blood (not recorded which). These TCRs come from a woman under 40 who had recovered from COVID-19.

CDR3 sequence: CASGDRGPYEQYF. CDR3 bases: TGTGCCAGTGGCGACAGGGGGCCCTACGAGCAGTACTTC. The genes are TRBV27 and TRBJ2-7; TRBD1 agrees at 10 bases. The V segment lost 9 bases and the J segment 2 bases; nucleotides outside the gene matches: 4. Germline V lookup: CDR1 MNHEY, CDR2 SMNVEV (reference sequence). The CDR3 totals 13 residues.

The chain's CDR3 is CASSLGLGRGETQYF. The CDR3 nucleotides read TGCGCCAGCAGCTTGGGTCTGGGTAGGGGAGAGACCCAGTACTTC. The V call is TRBV5-1, the J call TRBJ2-5; D perhaps matches TRBD1 (5 bases). This CDR3 is built from 15 residues. Trimming cost V 0 bases and J 4 bases, with 13 bases left between them. CDR1 is SGHRS and CDR2 is YFSETQ in the germline V gene. Variable domain in full (rest from reference TRBV5-1 and TRBJ2-5): KAGVTQTPRYLIKTRGQQVTLSCSPISGHRSVSWYQQTPGQGLQFLFEYFSETQRNKGNFPGRFSGRQFSNSRSEMNVSTLELGDSALYLCASSLGLGRGETQYFGPGTRLLVL.

This chain joins TRBV28 and TRBJ1-5, with unresolved D. Germline V gene sequence: CDR1 MDHEN, CDR2 SYDVKM. The CDR3 length is 14 residues. Between the trimmed V and J ends, which lost 5 bases and 3 bases, there was a span of 11 bases. CDR3 region: CASSGGLNNQPQHF. The CDR3 region has the DNA TGTGCCAGCAGTGGAGGTCTGAACAATCAGCCCCAGCATTTT.

The chain recombines TRBV6-1 with TRBJ1-5, with D possibly TRBD1 on 5 matching bases. V was shortened by 1 base and J by 6 bases, with 10 bases between the two germline ends. The CDR3 is 14 amino acids. Per germline, CDR1 MNHNS and CDR2 SASEGT. The CDR3 is CASSEVQGSQPQHF. The CDR3 DNA follows: TGTGCCAGCAGTGAAGTGCAGGGTAGTCAGCCCCAGCATTTT.

V and J are TRBV7-8 and TRBJ2-2, with 11 bases aligning to TRBD2. The V and J ends lost 0 bases and 9 bases, in that order; junction bases with no gene match: 3. Germline CDR1 is SGHVS and CDR2 is FQNEAQ. The CDR3 loop spans 15 amino acids. The CDR3, as DNA: TGTGCCAGCAGCTTAGCGCCTAGCGGGAGGTGGGAGCTGTTTTTT. It codes for CASSLAPSGRWELFF.

J is TRBJ1-5 and V is TRBV10-3; D gene ambiguous. Between the trimmed V and J ends, which lost 0 bases and 4 bases, there was a span of 4 bases. In germline, CDR1 is ENHRY, CDR2 SYGVKD. This CDR3 is built from 13 residues. CDR3 sequence reads: CAISESPNQPQHF. The CDR3 nucleotides read TGTGCCATCAGTGAGTCTCCAAATCAGCCCCAGCATTTT.

J is TRBJ2-1 and V is TRBV7-9, with D possibly being TRBD1 (6 bases). The germline gives CDR1 SEHNR, CDR2 FQNEAQ (reference sequence). V dropped 5 bases and J dropped 7 bases, with 15 bases sitting between them. The CDR3 spans 14 residues. This CDR3 is CASSPLDSSNEQFF. In DNA form, the CDR3 reads TGTGCCAGCAGCCCTCTGGACAGTTCTAATGAGCAGTTCTTC.

This clone was recorded at least ten times. J is TRBJ1-1 and V is TRBV30; D is perhaps TRBD1 (5 bases). Germline assignment: CDR1 GTSNPN and CDR2 SVGIG (reference sequence). CDR3 length equals 13 residues. V dropped 1 base and J dropped 1 base, with 7 bases sitting between them. The chain's CDR3 is CAWSAGKNTEAFF. The CDR3 DNA is TGTGCCTGGAGTGCAGGGAAGAACACTGAAGCTTTCTTT.

This chain connects TRBV28 to TRBJ1-4; no clear D. Between the trimmed V and J ends, which lost 8 bases and 0 bases, there was a span of 7 bases. Germline CDR1 is MDHEN and CDR2 is SYDVKM. CDR3 size: 13 residues. The CDR3 coding sequence is TGTGCCAGCGTGCGGGCAACTAATGAAAAACTGTTTTTT. It encodes CASVRATNEKLFF.

This chain uses TRBV9 with TRBJ2-2; TRBD1 matches at 11 bases. The J segment lost 0 bases and the V segment lost 3 bases, leaving 4 bases of the junction unmatched. Germline V lookup: CDR1 SGDLS, CDR2 YYNGEE. This CDR3 contains 17 residues. CDR3 in DNA: TGTGCCAGCAGCGGGGACAGGGGGGTATCGAACACCGGGGAGCTGTTTTTT. This codes for CASSGDRGVSNTGELFF.

The rearrangement uses TRBV5-4 and TRBJ1-2, with D hard to call. V was clipped by 4 bases and J by 6 bases, with 13 bases between them. Germline lookup yields CDR1 SGHNT and CDR2 YYREEE (reference sequence). This CDR3 has 13 amino acids. CDR3 amino acids: CASSRAGSDGYTF. The DNA of the CDR3 is TGTGCCAGCAGCAGAGCCGGGAGCGATGGCTACACCTTC.

The chain carries TRBV3-1 (or the pseudogene TRBV3-2) and TRBJ2-1, with D perhaps TRBD1 (6 bases). Germline CDR1 and CDR2: LGHDT and YNNKEL (reference sequence). Trimming stripped 0 bases from V and 8 bases from J, with 14 bases between. The CDR3 is made up of 15 amino acids. The CDR3 bases are TGTGCCAGCAGCCAAGATACCACACAGGGACATGAGCAGTTCTTC. Translated: CASSQDTTQGHEQFF.

The chain employs TRBV19 and TRBJ1-1; 12 bases agree with TRBD1. The CDR3 length is 18 residues. CDR1 is LNHDA, CDR2 SQIVND, per germline (reference sequence). J lost 5 bases, V lost 1 base, and 11 bases had no gene match. In DNA, the CDR3 is TGTGCCAGTAGTATAGGGTCCGGGACAGGGGGCCCTGGAACTGAAGCTTTCTTT. Translation gives CASSIGSGTGGPGTEAFF.

The V gene is TRBV18, the J gene TRBJ1-2; unclear D gene. CDR1 is KGHSH, CDR2 LQKENI, per germline. The V end was cut by 2 bases, the J end by 8 bases, with 12 bases between. There are 13 residues in the CDR3. As DNA, the CDR3 is TGTGCCAGCTCACCAGGGCAGGAACACGGCTACACCTTC. Its translation is CASSPGQEHGYTF.

The chain has TRBV5-4 and TRBJ2-7; 11 nucleotides line up with TRBD2. The CDR3 is made up of 19 amino acids. Germline loops: CDR1 SGHNT, CDR2 YYREEE (reference sequence). After removal of 4 bases from V and 0 bases from J, the junction contained 15 bases not matched to a gene. This CDR3 reads CASSHWPLAGGLDSYEQYF. The CDR3 nucleotides read TGTGCCAGCAGCCATTGGCCGCTAGCGGGGGGACTCGACTCCTACGAGCAGTACTTC.

The chain has TRBV5-6 and TRBJ2-7; 11 bases fit TRBD2. Losses at the gene ends were 5 bases for V and 2 bases for J; bases not matched to a gene: 6. Germline-derived CDR1 and CDR2 are SGHDT and YYEEEE. This CDR3 contains 15 residues. The CDR3 is CASRTGTSGAYEQYF. The DNA for the CDR3 is TGTGCCAGCAGGACCGGGACTAGCGGAGCCTACGAGCAGTACTTC.

The rearrangement uses TRBV6-5 and TRBJ2-1; TRBD2 matches 7 bases. J gave up 4 bases and V 0 bases, and 6 bases lay outside the gene matches. The CDR3 totals 16 residues. In germline, CDR1 is MNHEY, CDR2 SVGAGI. This chain's CDR3 is CASSYSVQRDYNEQFF. The DNA of the CDR3 is TGTGCCAGCAGTTACTCCGTCCAGCGGGATTACAATGAGCAGTTCTTC.